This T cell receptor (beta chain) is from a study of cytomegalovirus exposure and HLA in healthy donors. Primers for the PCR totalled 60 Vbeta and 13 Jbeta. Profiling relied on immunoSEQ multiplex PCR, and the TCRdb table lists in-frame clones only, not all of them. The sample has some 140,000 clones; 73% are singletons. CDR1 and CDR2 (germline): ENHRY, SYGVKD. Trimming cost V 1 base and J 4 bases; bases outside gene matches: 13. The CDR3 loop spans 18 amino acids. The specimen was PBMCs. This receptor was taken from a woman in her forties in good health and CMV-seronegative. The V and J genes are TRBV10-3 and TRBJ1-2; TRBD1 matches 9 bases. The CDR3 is CAISELTPGTGRTYGYTF. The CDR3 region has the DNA TGTGCCATCAGTGAGTTAACCCCCGGGACAGGGAGGACCTATGGCTACACCTTC.